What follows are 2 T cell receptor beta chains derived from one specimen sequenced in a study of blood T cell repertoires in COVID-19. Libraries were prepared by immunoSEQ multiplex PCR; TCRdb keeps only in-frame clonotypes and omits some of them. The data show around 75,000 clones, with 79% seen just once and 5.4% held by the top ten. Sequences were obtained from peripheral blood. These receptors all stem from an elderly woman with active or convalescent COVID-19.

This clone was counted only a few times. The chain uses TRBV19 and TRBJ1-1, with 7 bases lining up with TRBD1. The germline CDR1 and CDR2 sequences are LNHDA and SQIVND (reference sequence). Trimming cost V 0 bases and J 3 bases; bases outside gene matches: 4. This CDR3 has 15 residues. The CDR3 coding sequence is TGTGCCAGTAGTATAGATGACCAGGGGGACACTGAAGCTTTCTTT. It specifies CASSIDDQGDTEAFF.

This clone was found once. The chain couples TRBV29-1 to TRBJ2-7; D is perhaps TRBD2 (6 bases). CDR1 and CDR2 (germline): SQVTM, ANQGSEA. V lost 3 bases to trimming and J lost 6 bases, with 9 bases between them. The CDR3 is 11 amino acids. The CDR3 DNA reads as TGCAGCGTTGACTTGGGGGGCGAGCAGTACTTC. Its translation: CSVDLGGEQYF.